This T cell receptor beta chain was sequenced in a study of blood T cell repertoires in COVID-19. Study context: The United States, Italy and Spain were the sources of the acute and convalescent COVID-19 samples.

The count of this clone is one. Participants were aged about 18 to 90 years, lived in 24 US areas, and enrolled virtually. Self-reported history from a screening survey and questionnaire set each donor's cohort. Per the study methods: Quantification of nucleated cells was approximated via reference gene primer amplification. Assay used: immunoSEQ multiplex PCR; TCRdb lists only in-frame clones, some missing. That table furnishes V, J and clone size, whereas the DNA furnished D and trimming. Of over 200,000 clones in the sample, about 90% were seen once. Trimming at V came to 7 bases and at J to 2 bases, leaving 10 bases not matched to a gene. The CDR3 runs to 15 residues. Germline V gene data show CDR1 as SGDLS and CDR2 as YYNGEE.

The sample comprised PBMCs or T cells enriched from blood (not recorded which). The sequence derives from a woman aged 45-65 years in a cohort exposed to, infected with or recovered from COVID-19 (not recorded which). The chain couples TRBV9 to TRBJ2-3; 7 bases align to TRBD1. DNA of the CDR3: TGTGCCAGCCGTCGGGGACAGCAATACACAGATACGCAGTATTTT. It encodes CASRRGQQYTDTQYF.